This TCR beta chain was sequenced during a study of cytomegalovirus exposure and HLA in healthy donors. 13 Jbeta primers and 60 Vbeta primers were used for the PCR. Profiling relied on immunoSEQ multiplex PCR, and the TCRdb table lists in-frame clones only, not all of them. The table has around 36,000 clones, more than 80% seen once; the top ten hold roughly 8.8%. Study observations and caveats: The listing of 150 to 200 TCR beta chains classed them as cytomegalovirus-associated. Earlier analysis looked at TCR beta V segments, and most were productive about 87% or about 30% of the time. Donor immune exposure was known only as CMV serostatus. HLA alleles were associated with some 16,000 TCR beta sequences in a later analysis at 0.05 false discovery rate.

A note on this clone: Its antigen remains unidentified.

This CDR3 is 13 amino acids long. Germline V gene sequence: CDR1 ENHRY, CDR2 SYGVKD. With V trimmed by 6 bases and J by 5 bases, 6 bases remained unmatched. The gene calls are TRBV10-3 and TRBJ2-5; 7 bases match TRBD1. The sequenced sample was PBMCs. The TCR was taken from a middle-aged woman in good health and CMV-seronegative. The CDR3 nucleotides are TGTGCCATCAGCCTAGACAGGGTGGAGACCCAGTACTTC. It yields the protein CAISLDRVETQYF.